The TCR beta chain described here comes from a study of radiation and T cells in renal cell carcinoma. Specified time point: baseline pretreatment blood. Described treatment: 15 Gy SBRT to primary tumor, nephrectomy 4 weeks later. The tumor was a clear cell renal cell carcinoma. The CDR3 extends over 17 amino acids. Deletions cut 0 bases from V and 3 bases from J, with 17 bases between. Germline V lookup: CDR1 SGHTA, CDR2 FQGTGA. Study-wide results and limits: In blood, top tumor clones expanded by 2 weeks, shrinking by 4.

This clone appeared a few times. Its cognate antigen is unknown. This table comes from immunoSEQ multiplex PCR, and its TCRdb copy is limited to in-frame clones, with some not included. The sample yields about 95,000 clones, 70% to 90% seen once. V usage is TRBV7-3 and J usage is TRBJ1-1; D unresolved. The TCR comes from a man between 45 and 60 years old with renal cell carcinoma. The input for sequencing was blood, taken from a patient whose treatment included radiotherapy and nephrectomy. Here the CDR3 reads CASSLTPNPSQDTEAFF. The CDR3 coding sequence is TGTGCCAGCAGCTTAACCCCCAACCCCTCCCAGGACACTGAAGCTTTCTTT.